The 30 T cell receptor beta chains reported below all come from one sample, sequenced in a study of identical twins. TCRdb recomputed calls from the 5' RACE reads with MiXCR, one row per CDR3 protein. Of hundreds of thousands of distinct CDR3 sequences in the sample, around 8.3% were seen once. These records were also assigned to another study, of yellow fever vaccine responses in identical twins.

Sequencing used PBMCs. The receptor source for this set is a woman younger than 30 in good health.

This clonotype was detected many times. J is TRBJ2-3 and V is TRBV6-8, with TRBD2 identical over 10 bases. The CDR3 totals 17 residues. In germline, CDR1 is MNHGY, CDR2 SAAAGT. The J segment lost 1 base and the V segment lost 0 bases, leaving 4 bases of the junction unmatched. Written as DNA, the CDR3 is TGTGCCAGCAGTTACTCCCCACTAGCGGGATGCACAGATACGCAGTATTTT. As protein: CASSYSPLAGCTDTQYF.

The genes are TRBV6-2 or TRBV6-3 and TRBJ2-3, with D perhaps matching TRBD1 (6 bases). Trimming cost V 7 bases and J 5 bases, with 13 bases left between them. The germline V gene encodes CDR1 MNHEY and CDR2 SVGEGT. The CDR3 sequence is 13 residues long. As DNA, the CDR3 is TGTGCCAGCACAGGGGAATGGGGAGATACGCAGTATTTT. Its protein product is CASTGEWGDTQYF.

The sample holds a few counts of this clonotype. CDR3 sequence reads: CASSPHDGLREKDYGYTF. The CDR3 coding sequence is TGTGCCAGCAGCCCCCATGATGGTCTAAGGGAGAAAGACTATGGCTACACCTTC. The chain employs TRBV11-1 and TRBJ1-2, with D unresolved. V was shortened by 5 bases and J by 3 bases, with 25 bases between the two germline ends. Germline lookup yields CDR1 SGHAT and CDR2 FQDESV (reference sequence). The CDR3 runs to 18 residues.

The V call is TRBV28, the J call TRBJ2-6; 7 positions match TRBD2. Looked up from germline, CDR1 is MDHEN and CDR2 is SYDVKM. This CDR3 has 15 residues. V lost 7 bases, J lost 1 base, and 4 bases stayed unmatched. CDR3 DNA: TGTGCCAGCATTCGCGGGGGATCTGGGGCCAACGTCCTGACTTTC. It yields the protein CASIRGGSGANVLTF.

Ten or more counts support this clonotype. The CDR3, as DNA: TGTGCCAGCAGTAGGGGCATTAACACCGGGGAGCTGTTTTTT. This sequence encodes CASSRGINTGELFF. The rearrangement joins TRBV25-1 to TRBJ2-2; D is possibly TRBD1 (5 bases). This CDR3 has 14 amino acids. Per germline, CDR1 MGHDK and CDR2 SYGVNS. The V end was cut by 5 bases, the J end by 2 bases, with 9 bases between.

V and J are TRBV15 and TRBJ1-1, with D uncertain. This CDR3 contains 13 residues. Per germline, CDR1 LNHNV and CDR2 YYDKDF (reference sequence). V lost 1 base and J lost 10, with 13 bases in between. CDR3 DNA sequence: TGTGCCACCAGCAGAGTCACGGCAGTGGTAGCTTTCTTT. It encodes CATSRVTAVVAFF.

This CDR3 reads CASNRVNTGELFF. The CDR3 DNA is TGTGCCAGCAACAGGGTGAACACCGGGGAGCTGTTTTTT. This rearrangement joins TRBV2 to TRBJ2-2, with D perhaps matching TRBD1 (6 bases). This CDR3 has 13 amino acids. V lost 7 bases and J 1 base, leaving 7 bases between the germline ends. The germline V gene encodes CDR1 SNHLY and CDR2 FYNNEI.

The chain joins TRBV7-9 to TRBJ2-7; tentatively, D is TRBD2 (5 bases). The CDR3 extends over 14 amino acids. Trimming pared 11 bases from V and 0 bases from J, leaving 17 bases between. Germline V gives CDR1 SEHNR, CDR2 FQNEAQ (reference sequence). The CDR3 DNA reads as TGTGCCCTACAAGACCCGGGGAACTCCTACGAGCAGTACTTC. Translation gives CALQDPGNSYEQYF.

This clonotype was seen a handful of times. This chain links TRBV20-1 with TRBJ2-1; D is unclear. From germline, CDR1 is DFQATT and CDR2 SNEGSKA (reference sequence). The CDR3 sequence is 17 residues long. The ends were cut back, 3 bases at V and 1 base at J, with 19 bases in the middle. CDR3 loop: CSARPTSPPISYNEQFF. The DNA of the CDR3 is TGCAGTGCTAGGCCGACATCACCACCCATATCCTACAATGAGCAGTTCTTC.

This clonotype came up a few times. The chain carries TRBV12-3 or TRBV12-4 and TRBJ1-6, with D perhaps TRBD1 (6 bases). This CDR3 is built from 15 residues. V was cut by 5 bases and J by 7 bases, with 15 bases left in between. The CDR3 coding sequence is TGTGCCAGCAGTACCCGGACAGAGGTGAATTCACCCCTCCACTTT. This codes for CASSTRTEVNSPLHF.

This clonotype was observed a few times. This chain joins TRBV24-1 and TRBJ2-1; D is unclear. The CDR3 sequence is 16 residues long. Germline assignment: CDR1 KGHDR and CDR2 SFDVKD. V was shortened by 5 bases and J by 0 bases, with 13 bases between the two germline ends. The CDR3 protein is CATSGPFGSSYNEQFF. The CDR3 DNA reads TGTGCCACCAGTGGACCGTTCGGCAGCTCCTACAATGAGCAGTTCTTC.

The chain employs TRBV20-1 and TRBJ2-3; D is possibly TRBD1 or TRBD2 (7 bases each). CDR1 is DFQATT, CDR2 SNEGSKA, per germline (reference sequence). The germline V and J ends were trimmed by 5 bases and 1 base, with 13 bases remaining between them. The CDR3 consists of 14 residues. For the CDR3, the DNA is TGCAGTGCTCAGGGGGGGCTACGCACAGATACGCAGTATTTT. Translated, it gives CSAQGGLRTDTQYF.

The chain links TRBV7-9 to TRBJ2-3; the D is unclear. Germline V gives CDR1 SEHNR, CDR2 FQNEAQ (reference sequence). This CDR3 comprises 16 residues. V gave up 4 bases and J gave up 2 bases, with 16 bases separating them. This chain's CDR3 is CASSWDLTMDTDTQYF. In DNA, the CDR3 is TGTGCCAGCAGCTGGGATCTAACGATGGACACAGATACGCAGTATTTT.

The genes are TRBV9 and TRBJ2-1; 9 bases are shared with TRBD2. The CDR3 length is 17 residues. V lost 0 bases, J lost 6 bases, and 10 bases stayed unmatched. Germline-derived CDR1 and CDR2 are SGDLS and YYNGEE. For the CDR3, the DNA is TGTGCCAGCAGCGTAGTCCCTGCGGGGGGGCTAGTCAATGAGCAGTTCTTC. Its protein is CASSVVPAGGLVNEQFF.

The chain combines TRBV25-1 with TRBJ2-1; TRBD2 matches 8 bases. This CDR3 region has 13 residues. Looked up from germline, CDR1 is MGHDK and CDR2 is SYGVNS. Unmatched junction bases numbered 3, after V lost 11 bases and J lost 0 bases. The CDR3 sequence is CAGGGSSYNEQFF. CDR3 nucleotides: TGTGCCGGCGGGGGGAGCTCCTACAATGAGCAGTTCTTC.

This clonotype came up many times. The V and J genes are TRBV15 and TRBJ2-7; possibly TRBD1 for D (5 bases). V was clipped by 3 bases and J by 0 bases, with 12 bases between them. The CDR3 has 15 residues. The germline V gene has CDR1 LNHNV and CDR2 YYDKDF (reference sequence). The CDR3 DNA reads as TGTGCCACCAGCAGGGCGGACACCAACTCCTACGAGCAGTACTTC. It translates to CATSRADTNSYEQYF.

The table lists this clonotype with a few counts. The V and J genes are TRBV4-2 and TRBJ1-4; 9 bases line up with TRBD1. Looked up from germline, CDR1 is LGHNA and CDR2 is YNFKEQ. This CDR3 has 17 residues. After removal of 2 bases from V and 8 bases from J, the junction contained 12 bases not matched to a gene. CDR3 protein: CASSQLMSGQGDEKLFF. The CDR3 DNA reads as TGTGCCAGCAGCCAACTAATGTCGGGACAGGGAGACGAAAAACTGTTTTTT.

This clonotype came up many times. J is TRBJ2-3 and V is TRBV5-6; 7 nucleotides agree with TRBD2. J lost 3 bases, V lost 0 bases, and 4 bases had no gene match. Germline CDR1 is SGHDT and CDR2 is YYEEEE. This CDR3 has 15 amino acids. CDR3 loop: CASSLVPGGTDTQYF. CDR3 DNA: TGTGCCAGCAGCTTGGTTCCGGGAGGAACAGATACGCAGTATTTT.

The V call is TRBV12-3 or TRBV12-4, the J call TRBJ1-2; the match to TRBD1 covers 8 bases. The junction had 6 bases not matched to a gene; V was cut back by 5 bases and J by 7 bases. The CDR3 has 13 amino acids. DNA for the CDR3: TGTGCCAGCAGTCCGGACAGGGAATTTGGCTACACCTTC. Translated: CASSPDREFGYTF.

The J gene is TRBJ2-1, the V gene TRBV19; 10 bases fit TRBD1. V was clipped by 3 bases and J by 8 bases; unmatched bases: 7. This CDR3 has 15 amino acids. Germline CDR1 LNHDA, CDR2 SQIVND (reference sequence). CDR3 DNA sequence: TGTGCCAGTAGTATCCGGGACAGGGGCCTGGATGAGCAGTTCTTC. Translation gives CASSIRDRGLDEQFF.

This clonotype was counted ten times or more. This chain joins TRBV12-3 or TRBV12-4 and TRBJ2-5; D is uncertain. The V gene lost 1 base and the J gene lost 5 bases, with 14 bases spanning the gap. This CDR3 has 15 amino acids. CDR3 residues: CASSLGSFESETQYF. The CDR3 DNA is TGTGCCAGCAGTTTAGGGTCATTCGAATCGGAGACCCAGTACTTC.

The chain recombines TRBV5-1 with TRBJ2-2, with D possibly being TRBD1 (6 bases). V lost 6 bases and J lost 0, with 15 bases in between. The CDR3 has 16 residues. Germline loops: CDR1 SGHRS, CDR2 YFSETQ. The CDR3 sequence is CASKTTDRTNTGELFF. The CDR3 bases are TGCGCCAGCAAGACGACGGACAGAACGAACACCGGGGAGCTGTTTTTT.

This clonotype was counted a few times. The V and J genes are TRBV24-1 and TRBJ2-2; the D is unclear. This CDR3 contains 17 residues. Trimming took off 3 bases at V and 3 bases at J, with 16 bases between the two ends. Germline CDR1 is KGHDR and CDR2 is SFDVKD. The CDR3 DNA sequence: TGTGCCACCAGTGATCGGTCCCCGACTGCCTACACCGGGGAGCTGTTTTTT. It translates to CATSDRSPTAYTGELFF.

The chain is built from TRBV7-2 and TRBJ2-1; tentatively, D is TRBD2 (6 bases). CDR1 is SGHTA, CDR2 FQGNSA, per germline. The CDR3 loop spans 11 amino acids. V was pared by 10 bases and J by 10 bases, with 14 bases between. The CDR3 is CATLKEGEQFF. CDR3 nucleotide sequence: TGTGCCACATTAAAGGAGGGAGAGCAGTTCTTC.

The CDR3 region is CASSSRAGEGDTQYF. The CDR3 coding sequence is TGTGCCAGCAGCTCCCGGGCGGGAGAGGGGGATACGCAGTATTTT. The rearrangement joins TRBV28 to TRBJ2-3; 7 bases match TRBD2. The CDR3 covers 15 residues. The V gene end was trimmed by 6 bases and the J gene end by 6 bases; junction bases not matched to a gene: 12. CDR1 and CDR2 from the germline V gene are MDHEN and SYDVKM.

This clonotype was counted a few times. This chain links TRBV6-1 with TRBJ1-1, with D unclear. The V gene lost 8 bases and the J gene lost 2 bases, with 15 bases spanning the gap. The germline V gene encodes CDR1 MNHNS and CDR2 SASEGT. The CDR3 is 14 residues long. CDR3 sequence reads: CASQTLGQNTEAFF. The CDR3 region has the DNA TGTGCCAGCCAAACCCTAGGGCAAAACACTGAAGCTTTCTTT.

In this sample, this clonotype turned up a few times. This chain joins TRBV27 and TRBJ2-3, with TRBD2 matching 9 bases. J gave up 6 bases and V 5 bases, and 15 bases lay outside the gene matches. Germline values: CDR1 MNHEY, CDR2 SMNVEV (reference sequence). The CDR3 has 17 residues. The CDR3 sequence: CASSPRTLAGGPDTQYF. CDR3 sequence (DNA): TGTGCCAGCAGTCCACGGACTCTGGCGGGGGGGCCGGATACGCAGTATTTT.

Ten or more counts support this clonotype. V gene TRBV28 combines with J gene TRBJ1-5; TRBD1 might be the D (6 bases). Germline V gene sequence: CDR1 MDHEN, CDR2 SYDVKM. This CDR3 spans 16 amino acids. With 6 bases removed from V and 3 bases from J, the gap between germline ends came to 18 bases. The CDR3 loop reads CASSHNGQTNNQPQHF. CDR3 sequence (DNA): TGTGCCAGCAGCCACAACGGACAGACCAACAATCAGCCCCAGCATTTT.

The chain carries TRBV6-1 and TRBJ2-2, with 7 nucleotides matching TRBD1. The length of the CDR3 is 16 residues. Germline trimming cut 6 bases from V and 0 bases from J; bases unmatched to any gene: 7. Germline loops: CDR1 MNHNS, CDR2 SASEGT. CDR3 DNA sequence: TGTGCCAGCAGCCGAACAGGGGCCGCGAACACCGGGGAGCTGTTTTTT. This translates into CASSRTGAANTGELFF.

The chain links TRBV3-1 to TRBJ2-5; no definite D call. Trimming took 0 bases from V and 2 from J, leaving 7 bases between them. Per germline, CDR1 LGHDT and CDR2 YNNKEL (reference sequence). The CDR3 runs 14 residues. The CDR3 DNA follows: TGTGCCAGCAGCCAAGAGGCCAGACAAGAGACCCAGTACTTC. This codes for CASSQEARQETQYF.